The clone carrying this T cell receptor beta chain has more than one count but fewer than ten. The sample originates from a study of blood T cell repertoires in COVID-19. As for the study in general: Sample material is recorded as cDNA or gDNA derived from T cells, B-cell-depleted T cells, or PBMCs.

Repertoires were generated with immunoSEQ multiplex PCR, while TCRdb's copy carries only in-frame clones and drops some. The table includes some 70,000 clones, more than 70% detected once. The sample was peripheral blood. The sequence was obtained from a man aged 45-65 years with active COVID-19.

CDR3 region: CASSLEGEAGELFF. CDR3 in DNA: TGTGCCAGCAGCTTAGAGGGAGAGGCCGGGGAGCTGTTTTTT. The chain couples TRBV11-2 to TRBJ2-2, with a possible D match to TRBD2 (5 bases). Germline loops: CDR1 SGHAT, CDR2 FQNNGV. The length of the CDR3 is 14 residues. V lost 0 bases and J 6 bases, leaving 8 bases between the germline ends.